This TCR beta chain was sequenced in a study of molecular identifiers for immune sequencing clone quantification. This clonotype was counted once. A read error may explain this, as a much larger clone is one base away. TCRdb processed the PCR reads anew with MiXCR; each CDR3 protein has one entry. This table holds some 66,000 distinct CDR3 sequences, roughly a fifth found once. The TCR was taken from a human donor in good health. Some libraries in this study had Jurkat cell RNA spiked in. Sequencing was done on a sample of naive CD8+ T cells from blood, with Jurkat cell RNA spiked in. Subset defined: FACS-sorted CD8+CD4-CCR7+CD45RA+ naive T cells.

CDR3 sequence reads: CASSRDLGSNQPQHF. Written as DNA, the CDR3 is TGCGCCAGCAGCCGAGATCTGGGATCCAATCAGCCCCAGCATTTT. The V call is TRBV4-1, the J call TRBJ1-5, with no clear D. The CDR3 sequence is 15 residues long. CDR1 MGHRA and CDR2 YSYEKL come from the germline V gene. Trimming shortened V by 4 bases and J by 3 bases, and 13 bases separated the two germline ends.